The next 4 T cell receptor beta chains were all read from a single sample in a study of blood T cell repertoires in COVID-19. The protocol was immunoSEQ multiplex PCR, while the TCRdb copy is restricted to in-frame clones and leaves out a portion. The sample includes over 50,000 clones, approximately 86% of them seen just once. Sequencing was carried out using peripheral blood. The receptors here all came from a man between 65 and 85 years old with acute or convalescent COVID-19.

The CDR3 coding sequence is TGCGCCAGCAGCTTCGGGCAGGGGAACGATGAGCAGTTCTTC. Translating gives CASSFGQGNDEQFF. The chain employs TRBV5-1 and TRBJ2-1, with D possibly being TRBD1 (6 bases). The CDR3 runs 14 residues. Trimming pared 2 bases from V and 8 bases from J, leaving 14 bases between. Germline assignment: CDR1 SGHRS and CDR2 YFSETQ. Using reference TRBV5-1 and TRBJ2-1 for the parts outside the CDR3, the full variable domain is KAGVTQTPRYLIKTRGQQVTLSCSPISGHRSVSWYQQTPGQGLQFLFEYFSETQRNKGNFPGRFSGRQFSNSRSEMNVSTLELGDSALYLCASSFGQGNDEQFFGPGTRLTVL.

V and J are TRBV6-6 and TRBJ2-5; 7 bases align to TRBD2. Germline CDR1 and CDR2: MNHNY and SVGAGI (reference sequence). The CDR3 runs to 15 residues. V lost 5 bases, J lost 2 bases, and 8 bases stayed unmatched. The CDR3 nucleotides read TGTGCCAGCAGTATTCAACGGGGGGATCAAGAGACCCAGTACTTC. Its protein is CASSIQRGDQETQYF.

CDR3 residues: CASSSGQGAEAFF. CDR3 nucleotides: TGTGCCAGCAGTTCGGGACAGGGGGCTGAAGCTTTCTTT. This chain connects TRBV28 to TRBJ1-1; TRBD1 agrees at 11 bases. In germline, CDR1 is MDHEN, CDR2 SYDVKM. The junction had 1 base not matched to a gene; V was cut back by 4 bases and J by 6 bases. This CDR3 comprises 13 residues.

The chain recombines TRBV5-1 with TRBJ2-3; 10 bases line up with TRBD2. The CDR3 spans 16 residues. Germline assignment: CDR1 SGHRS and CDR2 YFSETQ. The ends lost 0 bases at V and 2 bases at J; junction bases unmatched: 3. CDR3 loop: CASSLGSGGNTDTQYF. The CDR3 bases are TGCGCCAGCAGCTTGGGTAGCGGGGGGAACACAGATACGCAGTATTTT.